This T cell receptor beta chain was profiled in a study of CD8 T cells in ankylosing spondylitis. The CDR3 is made up of 12 amino acids. The germline V and J ends were trimmed by 5 bases and 6 bases, with 8 bases remaining between them. Germline V CDR1 and CDR2: KGHSH, LQKENI. TCRdb used MiXCR to reprocess the 5' RACE reads, holding one entry per CDR3 protein. The sample lists approximately 260,000 distinct CDR3 sequences; around 9.1% were seen once. This TCR derives from a male donor with ankylosing spondylitis or in good health (not recorded which). V is TRBV18 and J is TRBJ2-1; no reliable D call. The sequencing sample was made of blood, either unsorted or a sorted T cell fraction (not recorded which). CDR3 nucleotides: TGTGCCAGCTCAGGTTCTCTCAATGAGCAGTTCTTC. It codes for CASSGSLNEQFF.